The subject of this entry is one TCR beta chain. Other nucleotide sequences from this sample produce the same CDR3. Authors' methods: Cell counts per sample came from amplifying reference gene primers. Clones were sequenced by immunoSEQ multiplex PCR, and TCRdb holds only the in-frame ones, with some missing. The DNA was the basis for D and trimming; V, J and clone size are from that table. This sample has 400,000 or so clones, with roughly 87% found just once. The data were taken from a study of blood T cell repertoires in COVID-19. Study-level information: The United States, Italy and Spain supplied acute and convalescent COVID-19 samples.

Trimming at V came to 2 bases and at J to 5 bases, leaving 4 bases not matched to a gene. Germline V gives CDR1 SQVTM, CDR2 ANQGSEA. The CDR3 contains 13 residues. This rearrangement joins TRBV29-1 to TRBJ1-1; 8 nucleotides match TRBD1. Sequences were obtained from PBMCs or T cells enriched from blood (not recorded which). The receptor comes from a man between 18 and 29 years old who had recovered from COVID-19. This CDR3 reads CSVERQGATEAFF. CDR3 DNA: TGCAGCGTTGAACGGCAGGGGGCGACTGAAGCTTTCTTT.